This TCR beta chain was sequenced during a study of vaccination effects on CD4 cells after COVID-19. Study-wide context: Either the BNT162b2 or mRNA-1273 vaccine was given to participants in two doses.

This clone was recorded a few times. What it recognizes is unknown. A read error may produce the germline difference seen at one junction end. Study-wide results and limits: Cross-reactivity with common cold coronaviruses was shown by only 1 of 255 vaccine-induced clones in healthy vaccinees.

The repertoire was sequenced with immunoSEQ multiplex PCR; TCRdb's copy has only in-frame clones and lacks some. The sample carries tens of thousands of clones, about 65% recorded once. ViraFEST expansion of antigen-specific CD4+ T cells with viral peptide pools preceded sequencing. At the end of about 10 days of culture, CD4+ T cells were isolated. Having tested negative for nucleocapsid antibodies, the vaccine recipients showed no prior SARS-CoV-2 infection. It was on days 3 and 7 that half the medium was replaced with IL-2 medium. The CDR3 has 15 residues. Germline V gives CDR1 MNHEY, CDR2 SVGAGI. This TCR was recovered from a human donor who received a COVID-19 vaccine. The material sequenced was CD4+ T cells from PBMCs cultured with HCoV-OC43 spike peptides, taken before COVID-19 vaccination. Subset given: HCoV-OC43 spike overlapping peptide pool stimulation. The chain uses TRBV6-5 and TRBJ1-1; no definite D call. Here the CDR3 reads CASNYQTELNTEAFF. In DNA, the CDR3 is TGTGCCAGCAATTACCAGACTGAGCTGAACACTGAAGCTTTCTTT.